Given below is one T cell receptor (beta chain) in context. Its antigen is not identified. This CDR3 spans 14 amino acids. Germline values: CDR1 SEHNR, CDR2 FQNEAQ (reference sequence). The data stem from a study of CXCR3-negative and CXCR3-positive naive CD8 T cells. General study findings and limits: Naive CXCR3-negative and CXCR3-positive cells had similar TRBV-TRBJ usage; memory differed. Diversity in memory CD8+ cells fell much lower than the comparably high levels seen in both naive subsets. More hydrophobic TRB CDR3s occurred in CXCR3-positive than in CXCR3-negative naive cells.

Libraries of TRB cDNA were made by 5' RACE and carried UMIs. Each CDR3 protein gets one entry in TCRdb, which reprocessed the 5' RACE reads and gives no DNA. The sample is made up of 130,000 to 150,000 distinct CDR3 sequences, and the top ten hold approximately 0.27% of it. Sequenced input: naive CXCR3+ CD8+ T cells from blood. The subset denotes: CD45RO-CCR7+CD27+CD95- naive CD8+ T cells expressing CXCR3 (TNR3+). The chain employs TRBV7-9 and TRBJ2-6. The receptor was derived from a human donor in good health. Some clones in this sample may be carry-over from other donors' samples. CDR3 sequence: CASSLIAGANVLTF.